This is a list of T cell receptor beta chains from one sample in a study of blood T cells in healthy people across ages. TCRdb passed the 5' RACE reads through MiXCR, listing each CDR3 protein once. The sample yields over a million distinct CDR3 sequences, roughly 43% seen once. The sequenced sample was blood. These receptors all come from a young woman in good health. CDR3s include the opening cysteine and the closing phenylalanine or tryptophan. A D gene is named only where the DNA matches it firmly. Not all rows give a size; the values are once, few, many and, for expanded clones, a class.

D gene,clone size,V gene,J gene,CDR3 DNA,CDR3 protein
TRBD1,NA,TRBV18,TRBJ1-1,TGTGCCAGCAGCCCCACAGGGGCGGACACTGAAGCTTTCTTT,CASSPTGADTEAFF
NA,NA,TRBV20-1,TRBJ1-2,TGCAGTGCTAGTGGGCAGGGTATAAACTATGGCTACACCTTC,CSASGQGINYGYTF
NA,NA,TRBV27,TRBJ2-5,TGTGCCAGCAGTCCCTCAGGGACGGGGGAGACCCAGTACTTC,CASSPSGTGETQYF
NA,NA,TRBV5-1,TRBJ2-3,TGCGCCAGCAGCTTGGGGGCACACGCCAGCACAGATACGCAGTATTTT,CASSLGAHASTDTQYF
NA,NA,TRBV7-2,TRBJ1-4,TGTGCCAGCAGCTTGGGTGTCAGGGCTGGCGAAAAACTGTTTTTT,CASSLGVRAGEKLFF
NA,NA,TRBV2,TRBJ1-5,TGTGCCAGCACCCAGGGAATCAGCAATCAGCCCCAGCATTTT,CASTQGISNQPQHF
TRBD2,NA,TRBV20-1,TRBJ2-5,TGCAGTGCTAGAGGGAGACTAGCGGGATCCTACAATAAGCAGTACTTC,CSARGRLAGSYNKQYF
NA,NA,TRBV20-1,TRBJ2-1,TGCAGTGCTAGAGATCTCCCCTACCCTACGGAGACCCAGTTCTTC,CSARDLPYPTETQFF
NA,NA,TRBV24-1,TRBJ1-3,TGTGCCACCAGAGACCCTGGAGGGAGCTCTGGAAACACCATATATTTT,CATRDPGGSSGNTIYF
NA,few,TRBV5-1,TRBJ2-3,TGCGCCAGCAGCTTGACCCCGCGGCCTAGCACAGATACGCAGTATTTT,CASSLTPRPSTDTQYF
NA,NA,TRBV11-2,TRBJ1-2,TGTGCCAGCAGCATGGCCGGGGGTCCCCTCTATGGCTACACCTTC,CASSMAGGPLYGYTF
NA,once,TRBV6-5,TRBJ2-1,TGTGCCAGCAGTTACTCGCAGCTCCAAACGGGGGAGCAGTTCTTC,CASSYSQLQTGEQFF
NA,NA,TRBV2,TRBJ1-5,TGTGCCAGCAGTGACTACCGGGATCAGCCCCAGCATTTT,CASSDYRDQPQHF
NA,few,TRBV20-1,TRBJ2-3,TGCAGTGCTTCTACCGACAGGAGCACAGATACGCAGTATTTT,CSASTDRSTDTQYF
NA,NA,TRBV14,TRBJ2-7,TGTGCCAGCAGCCGAGTTTGGCCTCCGCCCTCCTACGAGCAGTACTTC,CASSRVWPPPSYEQYF
NA,NA,TRBV5-1,TRBJ2-3,TGCGCCAGCAGCTTGGCCTTTTCCAACACAGATACGCAGTATTTT,CASSLAFSNTDTQYF
NA,NA,TRBV4-1,TRBJ2-5,TGCGCCAGCAGCCAAGGGGTGGCACAACAGTACTTC,CASSQGVAQQYF
NA,NA,TRBV4-3,TRBJ2-1,TGCGCCAGCAGCCAAGAGGGGGGCTATGAGCAGTTCTTC,CASSQEGGYEQFF
TRBD2,NA,TRBV3-1,TRBJ2-7,TGTGCCAGCAGCCAAGGAGGGGCGGGAGTGTTTGACGAGCAGTACTTC,CASSQGGAGVFDEQYF
NA,NA,TRBV7-2,TRBJ2-1,TGTGCCAGCAGCTTAGCGCCGAAAGAATGGGAGACCCAGTTCTTC,CASSLAPKEWETQFF
NA,few,TRBV12-3/TRBV12-4,TRBJ2-6,TGTGCCAGCAGTTTAATCCAGGGTCGCCGTTATGGGGCCAACGTCCTGACTTTC,CASSLIQGRRYGANVLTF
NA,NA,TRBV19,TRBJ1-5,TGTGCCAGTAGTGCCTGGGACCTCAATCAGCCCCAGCATTTT,CASSAWDLNQPQHF
TRBD2,NA,TRBV7-2,TRBJ2-2,TGTGCCAGCAGACTAGCGGGGGGGCGAAGGGAGCTGTTTTTT,CASRLAGGRRELFF
TRBD1,many,TRBV5-1,TRBJ2-7,TGCGCCAGCAGCTTGGCCACAGGGGCCTACGAGCAGTACTTC,CASSLATGAYEQYF
TRBD1,NA,TRBV12-3/TRBV12-4,TRBJ1-1,TGTGCCAGCAGTCCCCTGGCGGGACAGCCTAATGGGGACACTGAAGCTTTCTTT,CASSPLAGQPNGDTEAFF